The clone carrying this TCR beta chain was seen ten or more times. The entry originates in a study of T cells in Graves' hyperthyroidism and ophthalmopathy. The CDR3 length is 15 residues. Per germline, CDR1 MNHNS and CDR2 SASEGT. V gave up 3 bases and J gave up 4 bases; unmatched junction bases: 5. Lactation, pregnancy, other autoimmune disease or uncontrolled infection led to exclusion of patients. It was RNA transcripts that yielded the amplified TCR beta CDR3 regions. HTBI primers drove first-round RT-PCR of the TCR CDR3. TCRdb passed the multiplex PCR reads through MiXCR, listing each CDR3 protein once. The table lists some 350,000 distinct CDR3 sequences, roughly 15% of them singletons.

This clonotype was obtained from a middle-aged woman with Graves' ophthalmopathy. The sequencing sample was made of blood. The V call is TRBV6-1, the J call TRBJ2-5; 10 nucleotides line up with TRBD1. CDR3 coding DNA: TGTGCCAGCAGTGAGGGACAGGGGTCGCGAGAGACCCAGTACTTC. Translated: CASSEGQGSRETQYF.